Below, one T cell receptor (beta chain) is given with its context. The data were taken from a study of response to subunit inactivated influenza vaccine. TCRdb used MiXCR to reprocess the RT-PCR reads, holding one entry per CDR3 protein. Of some 540,000 distinct CDR3 sequences detected, under 30% appear once; the ten largest clones hold 2.5% to 3%. These same records also appear under a second study, on T cells expressing NK-cell markers. Turning to that study: 5'RACE template switching built TCR beta cDNA with unique molecular identifiers. Restricting sorting to alpha-beta TCR T cells was achieved in several experiments by an anti-gamma-delta TCR antibody. The study found these clonotypes also leading the CD3+CD56-NKG2C+ fraction in a few donors.

The TCR was taken from a man between 50 and 59 years old who received an inactivated influenza vaccine. The specimen was CD4+ T cells sorted from PBMCs, collected roughly 13 days after vaccination.

CDR3 loop: CASSSGTHRGANVLTF. CDR3 DNA sequence: TGTGCCAGCAGTTCCGGGACCCACCGGGGGGCCAACGTCCTGACTTTC. The rearrangement joins TRBV28 to TRBJ2-6; TRBD1 or TRBD2 may be the D gene (5 bases each). The CDR3 consists of 16 residues. V was clipped by 4 bases and J by 4 bases, with 14 bases between them. The V gene's germline CDR1 is MDHEN and CDR2 SYDVKM. The full variable domain, its missing parts supplied by reference TRBV28 and TRBJ2-6, is DVKVTQSSRYLVKRTGEKVFLECVQDMDHENMFWYRQDPGLGLRLIYFSYDVKMKEKGDIPEGYSVSREKKERFSLILESASTNQTSMYLCASSSGTHRGANVLTFGAGSRLTVL.